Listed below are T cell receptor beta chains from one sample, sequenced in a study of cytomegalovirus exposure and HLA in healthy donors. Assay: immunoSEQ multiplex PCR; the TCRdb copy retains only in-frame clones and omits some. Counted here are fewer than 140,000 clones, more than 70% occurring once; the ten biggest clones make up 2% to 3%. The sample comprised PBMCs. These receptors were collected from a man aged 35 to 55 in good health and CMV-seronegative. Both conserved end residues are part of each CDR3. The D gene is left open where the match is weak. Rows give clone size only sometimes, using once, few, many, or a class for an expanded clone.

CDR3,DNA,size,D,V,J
CASSTAGTVNTEAFF,TGCGCCAGCAGTACGGCCGGGACAGTGAACACTGAAGCTTTCTTT,.,TRBD1,TRBV5-1,TRBJ1-1
CASSWAGGNEKLFF,TGTGCCAGCAGCTGGGCAGGGGGCAATGAAAAACTGTTTTTT,.,TRBD1,TRBV5-5,TRBJ1-4
CASSYNREPYEQYF,TGTGCCAGCAGTTATAACAGGGAACCCTACGAGCAGTACTTC,.,.,TRBV6-6,TRBJ2-7
CASSSLGDKKNEQYF,TGTGCCAGCTCATCTCTGGGGGACAAAAAGAACGAGCAGTACTTC,.,.,TRBV18,TRBJ2-7
CASSLVPGGSSLINYGYTF,TGTGCCAGCAGCTTAGTGCCGGGTGGCTCGTCCCTAATTAACTATGGCTACACCTTC,.,.,TRBV7-2,TRBJ1-2
CASTSKEEYSNQPQHF,TGTGCCAGCACCTCTAAGGAGGAATATAGCAATCAGCCCCAGCATTTT,.,.,TRBV7-9,TRBJ1-5
CASSLFGVGEQYF,TGTGCCAGCAGCTTATTCGGGGTTGGGGAGCAGTACTTC,.,.,TRBV7-9,TRBJ2-5
CASSKQGGYEKLFF,TGTGCCAGCAGCAAACAGGGCGGATATGAAAAACTGTTTTTT,.,.,TRBV6-6,TRBJ1-4
CASSEARLDEQYF,TGTGCCAGCAGTGAAGCGAGATTGGACGAGCAGTACTTC,.,.,TRBV6-1,TRBJ2-7
CASSLRQAGANVLTF,TGTGCCAGTAGCCTTAGACAGGCTGGGGCCAACGTCCTGACTTTC,.,.,TRBV19,TRBJ2-6
CASSLSRGAGGGSYNEQFF,TGTGCCAGCAGCCTTTCCCGGGGAGCGGGGGGGGGCTCCTACAATGAGCAGTTCTTC,.,TRBD2,TRBV5-4,TRBJ2-1
CASSGDTPRNTEAFF,TGCGCCAGCAGCGGGGACACCCCTAGGAACACTGAAGCTTTCTTT,few,.,TRBV5-1,TRBJ1-1
CASGPGQGIGEKLFF,TGTGCTAGTGGTCCCGGACAGGGGATAGGGGAAAAACTGTTTTTT,.,TRBD1,TRBV12-5,TRBJ1-4
CASSLERGNKDTEAFF,TGTGCCAGCAGCTTAGAGAGGGGGAATAAGGACACTGAAGCTTTCTTT,.,.,TRBV11-2,TRBJ1-1
CASSSGTNYGYTF,TGTGCCAGCAGTTCCGGGACAAACTATGGCTACACCTTC,.,.,TRBV27,TRBJ1-2
CATVGGTEAFF,TGCGCCACTGTGGGGGGCACTGAAGCTTTCTTT,.,.,TRBV10-2,TRBJ1-1
CSVAPGDRGQETQYF,TGCAGCGTTGCCCCTGGGGACAGGGGCCAAGAGACCCAGTACTTC,once,TRBD1,TRBV29-1,TRBJ2-5
CASSAFQNSGANVLTF,TGTGCCAGCAGCGCATTCCAGAACTCTGGGGCCAACGTCCTGACTTTC,.,.,TRBV9,TRBJ2-6
CASSPGRVLRDEQYF,TGTGCCAGCAGTCCAGGGAGGGTCCTTAGAGACGAGCAGTACTTC,.,TRBD2,TRBV6-1,TRBJ2-7
CASSENRIYNEQFF,TGTGCCAGCAGTGAAAACAGGATCTACAATGAGCAGTTCTTC,once,.,TRBV6-1,TRBJ2-1
CASSLGLAPNEQFF,TGTGCCAGCAGCTTAGGACTAGCGCCCAATGAGCAGTTCTTC,once,TRBD2,TRBV7-2,TRBJ2-1
CASIRGTGGQETQYF,TGCGCCAGCATCCGAGGGACAGGGGGCCAAGAGACCCAGTACTTC,.,TRBD1,TRBV5-1,TRBJ2-5
CASSLGGNSNQPQHF,TGTGCCAGCAGCTTAGGGGGAAATAGCAATCAGCCCCAGCATTTT,.,.,TRBV5-5,TRBJ1-5
CASSAHSGWGYTF,TGTGCCAGCAGTGCCCACAGCGGATGGGGCTACACCTTC,.,.,TRBV25-1,TRBJ1-2
CAISTQGATQYF,TGTGCCATCTCGACCCAAGGGGCTACGCAGTATTTT,.,.,TRBV5-4,TRBJ2-3
CASSVTVHSGTEAFF,TGTGCCAGCAGTGTTACCGTCCATTCGGGCACTGAAGCTTTCTTT,.,.,TRBV6-1,TRBJ1-1
CASNPGTGTYEQYF,TGTGCCAGCAACCCCGGGACAGGCACCTACGAGCAGTACTTC,.,TRBD1,TRBV2,TRBJ2-7
CASKGQANYNQPQHF,TGTGCCAGCAAAGGACAGGCTAACTACAATCAGCCCCAGCATTTT,.,TRBD1,TRBV2,TRBJ1-5
CASSEKRDRSNQPQHF,TGCGCCAGCAGTGAGAAAAGGGACAGGAGCAATCAGCCCCAGCATTTT,.,TRBD1,TRBV10-2,TRBJ1-5
CASSFPRKGANTGELFF,TGTGCCAGCAGCTTCCCACGGAAGGGGGCGAACACCGGGGAGCTGTTTTTT,.,.,TRBV9,TRBJ2-2
CASSQVRQQETQYF,TGCGCCAGCAGCCAAGTTCGCCAGCAAGAGACCCAGTACTTC,.,.,TRBV4-1,TRBJ2-5
CASSLFGGALTGELFF,TGTGCCAGCAGCTTATTCGGGGGGGCACTCACCGGGGAGCTGTTTTTT,.,TRBD2,TRBV11-3,TRBJ2-2
CASSYGQGSGNTIYF,TGTGCCAGCAGCTATGGACAGGGGTCTGGAAACACCATATATTTT,.,TRBD1,TRBV7-9,TRBJ1-3
CASSLEWTGDEQYF,TGTGCCAGCAGCTTGGAGTGGACAGGGGACGAGCAGTACTTC,.,TRBD1,TRBV5-4,TRBJ2-7
CASSQTSGEYEQYF,TGTGCCAGCTCACAGACTAGCGGCGAATACGAGCAGTACTTC,.,TRBD2,TRBV18,TRBJ2-7